This passage covers 9 T cell receptor beta chains from one sample sequenced in a study of blood T cell repertoires in COVID-19. Produced via immunoSEQ multiplex PCR; TCRdb's table is partial and in-frame only. The sample shows about 50,000 clones, 70% to 85% of them seen only once. Sequenced material: peripheral blood. These receptors were taken from a man aged 60 to 75 with acute or convalescent COVID-19.

The genes are TRBV3-1 (or the pseudogene TRBV3-2) and TRBJ1-5; D not certain. V lost 1 base and J lost 6, with 7 bases in between. The CDR3 spans 13 residues. The germline V gene has CDR1 LGHDT and CDR2 YNNKEL (reference sequence). CDR3 bases: TGTGCCAGCAGCCAAGGGGGAGCTCAGCCCCAGCATTTT. This encodes CASSQGGAQPQHF.

The V gene is TRBV15, the J gene TRBJ2-7, with 7 bases aligning to TRBD2. The trim removed 0 bases at V and 2 bases at J, leaving 4 bases unmatched. This CDR3 is 15 amino acids long. CDR1 LNHNV and CDR2 YYDKDF come from the germline V gene (reference sequence). Here the CDR3 DNA reads TGTGCCACCAGCAGAGATCTCGGGAGGACCTACGAGCAGTACTTC. Its translation: CATSRDLGRTYEQYF.

V and J are TRBV6-5 and TRBJ1-2; 10 bases map to TRBD1. V shed 6 bases and J 0 bases; nucleotides not matched to a gene: 1. Looked up from germline, CDR1 is MNHEY and CDR2 is SVGAGI. This CDR3 has 14 amino acids. The chain's CDR3 is CASRDRGSNYGYTF. In DNA, the CDR3 is TGTGCCAGCAGGGACAGGGGGTCTAACTATGGCTACACCTTC.

The rearrangement joins TRBV7-8 to TRBJ1-4; 7 nucleotides line up with TRBD1. This CDR3 is built from 13 residues. V lost 1 base and J lost 8; bases outside the gene matches: 1. Germline V gene data show CDR1 as SGHVS and CDR2 as FQNEAQ. This CDR3 is CASSLGTGEKLFF. The CDR3 nucleotides read TGTGCCAGCAGCTTAGGGACAGGAGAAAAACTGTTTTTT.

The chain carries TRBV7-8 and TRBJ1-2; D ambiguous. Germline CDR1 reads SGHVS; CDR2 reads FQNEAQ. CDR3 size: 14 residues. V shed 5 bases and J shed 2 bases, with 12 bases lying between them. CDR3 nucleotide sequence: TGTGCCAGCAGCGAGAGACGGGAGAACTATGGCTACACCTTC. This translates into CASSERRENYGYTF.

CDR3 bases: TGTGCCAGCAGCTTGGATTCGGACAGCCTCCTCCGGGAAGCTTTCTTT. Translating it yields CASSLDSDSLLREAFF. This rearrangement joins TRBV5-5 to TRBJ1-1; a weak D match, TRBD1 (6 bases). Looked up from germline, CDR1 is SGHKS and CDR2 is YYEKEE (reference sequence). Trimming shortened V by 0 bases and J by 8 bases, and 20 bases separated the two germline ends. This CDR3 contains 16 residues. The full variable domain, its missing parts supplied by reference TRBV5-5 and TRBJ1-1, is DAGVTQSPTHLIKTRGQQVTLRCSPISGHKSVSWYQQVLGQGPQFIFQYYEKEERGRGNFPDRFSARQFPNYSSELNVNALLLGDSALYLCASSLDSDSLLREAFFGQGTRLTVV.

The chain joins TRBV13 to TRBJ1-2; D unresolved. This CDR3 contains 12 residues. With 6 bases removed from V and 8 bases from J, the gap between germline ends came to 13 bases. The germline V gene encodes CDR1 PRHDT and CDR2 FYEKMQ (reference sequence). In DNA, the CDR3 is TGTGCCAGCAGTTCTGGCGGGGTGGGCTACACCTTC. The encoded protein is CASSSGGVGYTF.

The V gene is TRBV7-6, the J gene TRBJ1-2; 7 nucleotides align to TRBD1. Trimming took 5 bases from V and 1 from J; bases not matched to a gene: 10. The CDR3 totals 16 residues. Germline lookup yields CDR1 SGHVS and CDR2 FNYEAQ. The CDR3 loop is CASSREPGQLNYGYTF. In DNA, the CDR3 is TGTGCCAGCAGCCGAGAACCGGGACAGCTTAACTATGGCTACACCTTC.

The chain is built from TRBV12-3 or TRBV12-4 and TRBJ2-7; 8 bases match TRBD2. The CDR3 sequence is 12 residues long. V lost 5 bases and J lost 6; bases outside the gene matches: 3. The CDR3 DNA follows: TGTGCCAGCAGTGGGACTAGTTCCGAGCAGTACTTC. This gives the protein CASSGTSSEQYF.